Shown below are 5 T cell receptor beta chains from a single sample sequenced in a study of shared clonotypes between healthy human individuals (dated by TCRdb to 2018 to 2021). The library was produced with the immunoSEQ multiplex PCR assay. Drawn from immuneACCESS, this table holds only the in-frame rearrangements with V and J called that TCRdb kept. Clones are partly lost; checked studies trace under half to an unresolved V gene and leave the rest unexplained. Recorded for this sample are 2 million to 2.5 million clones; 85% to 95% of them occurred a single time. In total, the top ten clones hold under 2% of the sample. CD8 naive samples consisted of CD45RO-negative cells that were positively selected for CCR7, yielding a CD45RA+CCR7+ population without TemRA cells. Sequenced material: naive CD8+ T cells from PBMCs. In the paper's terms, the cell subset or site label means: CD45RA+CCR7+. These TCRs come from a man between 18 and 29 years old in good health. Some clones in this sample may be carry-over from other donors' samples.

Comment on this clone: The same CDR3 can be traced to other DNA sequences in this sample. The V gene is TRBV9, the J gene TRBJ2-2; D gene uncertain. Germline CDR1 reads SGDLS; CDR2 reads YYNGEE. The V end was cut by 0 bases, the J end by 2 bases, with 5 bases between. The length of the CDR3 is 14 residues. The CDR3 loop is CASSVGLNTGELFF. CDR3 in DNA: TGTGCCAGCAGCGTAGGACTCAACACCGGGGAGCTGTTTTTT.

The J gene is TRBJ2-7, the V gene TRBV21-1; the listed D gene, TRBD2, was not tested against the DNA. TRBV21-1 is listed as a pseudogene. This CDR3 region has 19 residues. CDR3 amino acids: CASSGESTSGRACTYEQYF. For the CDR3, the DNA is TGTGCCAGCAGCGGAGAATCGACTAGCGGGAGGGCCTGCACCTACGAGCAGTACTTC.

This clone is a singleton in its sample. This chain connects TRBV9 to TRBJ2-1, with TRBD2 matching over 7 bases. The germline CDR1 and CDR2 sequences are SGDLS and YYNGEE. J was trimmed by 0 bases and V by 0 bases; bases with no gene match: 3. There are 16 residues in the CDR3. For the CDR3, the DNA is TGTGCCAGCAGCGTAGTTCGCGGGGGCTCCTACAATGAGCAGTTCTTC. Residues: CASSVVRGGSYNEQFF.

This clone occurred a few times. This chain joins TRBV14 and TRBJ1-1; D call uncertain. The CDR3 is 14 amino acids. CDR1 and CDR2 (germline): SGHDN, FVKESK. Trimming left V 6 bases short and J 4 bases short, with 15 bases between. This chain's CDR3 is CASSPYKAPTEAFF. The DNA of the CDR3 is TGTGCCAGCAGTCCCTACAAGGCACCCACTGAAGCTTTCTTT.

The CDR3 loop reads CASSSSRLAGGYQETQYF. The CDR3, as DNA: TGTGCCAGCTCATCAAGTAGACTAGCGGGAGGATACCAAGAGACCCAGTACTTC. The chain has TRBV18 and TRBJ2-5; TRBD2 matches at 13 bases. Germline assignment: CDR1 KGHSH and CDR2 LQKENI. The CDR3 length is 18 residues. With 5 bases clipped from V and 0 bases from J, the junction kept 9 bases outside the gene matches.